Presented here are 8 T cell receptor beta chains from one specimen sequenced in a study of blood T cells in healthy people across ages. Through a sample-barcoded 5' primer and a J-beta primer mix, a second PCR was run for roughly 7 to 11 cycles. Using its own MiXCR run on the 5' RACE reads, TCRdb lists one record per CDR3 protein. The sample lists about 1.8 million distinct CDR3 sequences, about 50% seen once, with over 2% in the top ten. The sequenced sample consisted of blood. These receptors all stem from a woman in her thirties or forties in good health.

The chain links TRBV20-1 to TRBJ1-5; D gene unclear. The CDR3 covers 20 residues. V was cut by 0 bases and J by 0 bases, with 24 bases left in between. In germline, CDR1 is DFQATT, CDR2 SNEGSKA (reference sequence). CDR3 DNA sequence: TGCAGTGCTAGAGATAATAAAGGGAACGGAATAAAGAATAGCAATCAGCCCCAGCATTTT. Amino acid sequence: CSARDNKGNGIKNSNQPQHF.

The rearrangement joins TRBV20-1 to TRBJ2-7, with TRBD2 identical over 8 bases. Trimming removed 1 base from V and 0 bases from J; junction bases left unmatched: 5. Germline-derived CDR1 and CDR2 are DFQATT and SNEGSKA (reference sequence). The CDR3 sequence is 15 residues long. The DNA for the CDR3 is TGCAGTGCTAGAGGAGGAGCGGGGGACTCCTACGAGCAGTACTTC. This translates into CSARGGAGDSYEQYF.

This chain links TRBV7-9 with TRBJ2-1; 9 nucleotides match TRBD1. Unmatched junction bases numbered 8, after V lost 2 bases and J lost 6 bases. The germline V gene encodes CDR1 SEHNR and CDR2 FQNEAQ (reference sequence). This CDR3 has 16 amino acids. The CDR3: CASSLSRTGVINEQFF. The CDR3 nucleotides are TGTGCCAGCAGCTTATCCCGGACAGGGGTCATCAATGAGCAGTTCTTC.

The CDR3 DNA reads TGTGCCAGCAGTTATGCCGAGACTAGAGATTTTCCTAGCACAGATACGCAGTATTTT. The encoded protein is CASSYAETRDFPSTDTQYF. The V and J genes are TRBV6-2 or TRBV6-3 and TRBJ2-3, with D possibly TRBD2 on 6 matching bases. CDR1 is MNHEY, CDR2 SVGEGT, per germline. The CDR3 consists of 19 residues. Trimming left V 3 bases short and J 0 bases short, with 22 bases between.

The chain uses TRBV29-1 and TRBJ1-2; D remains ambiguous. The germline V and J ends were trimmed by 4 bases and 6 bases, with 3 bases remaining between them. CDR3 length equals 9 residues. The germline V gene has CDR1 SQVTM and CDR2 ANQGSEA. CDR3 DNA sequence: TGCAGCGTTGGGAATGGCTACACCTTC. Amino acids: CSVGNGYTF.

This clonotype was seen only a few times. The CDR3 protein is CASSPAGSNEKLFF. The CDR3 DNA reads as TGTGCCAGCAGCCCCGCAGGGTCTAATGAAAAACTGTTTTTT. V usage is TRBV7-2 and J usage is TRBJ1-4, with a possible D match to TRBD1 (5 bases). This CDR3 comprises 14 residues. Germline lookup yields CDR1 SGHTA and CDR2 FQGNSA. Trimming took off 5 bases at V and 3 bases at J, with 10 bases between the two ends.

This clonotype was counted at least ten times. V and J are TRBV7-2 and TRBJ2-5; weak D call: TRBD1 (5 bases). V lost 5 bases and J 2 bases, leaving 12 bases between the germline ends. The V gene's germline CDR1 is SGHTA and CDR2 FQGNSA. The CDR3 consists of 14 residues. CDR3 sequence: CASSRRQIQETQYF. The CDR3 region has the DNA TGTGCCAGCAGCCGTCGACAGATTCAAGAGACCCAGTACTTC.

The genes are TRBV6-1 and TRBJ2-1; tentatively, D is TRBD2 (5 bases). Germline V gene lookup returns CDR1 MNHNS and CDR2 SASEGT. Trimming shortened V by 7 bases and J by 0 bases, and 13 bases separated the two germline ends. CDR3 length: 15 residues. CDR3 nucleotides: TGTGCCAGCACCAGCGACGGGGTCTCCTACAATGAGCAGTTCTTC. It encodes CASTSDGVSYNEQFF.